The rows below give T cell receptor beta chains drawn from one sample of a study of blood T cell repertoires in COVID-19. Generated by immunoSEQ multiplex PCR, the TCRdb table keeps only in-frame clones and is missing some. The repertoire has about 64,000 clones, approximately 82% of them found once; the top ten carry approximately 12%. Specimen: peripheral blood. The receptors originated from a man older than 75 with acute or convalescent COVID-19. The CDR3 runs from the conserved cysteine through the conserved F or W. Fields, in order: CDR3 protein, CDR3 DNA, clone size, D gene, V gene, CDR3 length, J gene. D genes are given only for firm matches. The size entry is marked missing in some rows and otherwise reads once, few, many or a size class.

CDR3: CASSVGGNTDTQYF
DNA: TGTGCCAGCAGCGTAGGAGGTAACACAGATACGCAGTATTTT
size: .
D: .
V: TRBV9
length: 14
J: TRBJ2-3

CDR3: CASSPGTVFNEKLFF
DNA: TGTGCCAGCAGTCCCGGGACAGTCTTTAATGAAAAACTGTTTTTT
size: .
D: TRBD1
V: TRBV28
length: 15
J: TRBJ1-4

CDR3: CASTLTSGNYEQYF
DNA: TGTGCCAGCACCTTGACTAGCGGGAACTACGAGCAGTACTTC
size: .
D: TRBD2
V: TRBV7-6
length: 14
J: TRBJ2-7

CDR3: CASSLGGAGGNTIYF
DNA: TGCGCCAGCAGTCTCGGAGGGGCTGGTGGAAACACCATATATTTT
size: .
D: .
V: TRBV5-1
length: 15
J: TRBJ1-3

CDR3: CASSLSRRQQYF
DNA: TGTGCCAGCAGCTTGTCGCGGAGACAGCAGTACTTC
size: .
D: .
V: TRBV5-8
length: 12
J: TRBJ2-7

CDR3: CASSLSAGGPSYEQYF
DNA: TGTGCCAGCAGTTTGAGCGCGGGAGGGCCCTCCTACGAGCAGTACTTC
size: .
D: TRBD2
V: TRBV28
length: 16
J: TRBJ2-7

CDR3: CASGLEIRTGKSQPQHF
DNA: TGTGCTAGTGGTTTGGAAATTAGGACAGGGAAAAGTCAGCCCCAGCATTTT
size: few
D: TRBD1
V: TRBV12-5
length: 17
J: TRBJ1-5

CDR3: CASSPDSTEAFF
DNA: TGTGCCAGCAGCCCGGACAGCACTGAAGCTTTCTTT
size: .
D: .
V: TRBV7-9
length: 12
J: TRBJ1-1

CDR3: CASSTRTGRQQETQYF
DNA: TGTGCCAGCAGCACCCGGACAGGGAGGCAACAAGAGACCCAGTACTTC
size: .
D: TRBD1
V: TRBV5-4
length: 16
J: TRBJ2-5

CDR3: CASSIQGSEAFF
DNA: TGTGCCAGCAGTATACAGGGTTCTGAAGCTTTCTTT
size: .
D: .
V: TRBV12-3/TRBV12-4
length: 12
J: TRBJ1-1

CDR3: CASSWGGGYTF
DNA: TGTGCCAGCAGTTGGGGGGGTGGCTACACCTTC
size: .
D: .
V: TRBV12-3/TRBV12-4
length: 11
J: TRBJ1-2

CDR3: CASSLEQGVHQPQHF
DNA: TGTGCCAGCAGCTTGGAACAGGGAGTCCATCAGCCCCAGCATTTT
size: medium-sized
D: .
V: TRBV5-8
length: 15
J: TRBJ1-5

CDR3: CAISEPGAGLTSGSYEQYF
DNA: TGTGCCATCAGTGAGCCAGGGGCAGGGTTGACTAGCGGATCCTACGAGCAGTACTTC
size: .
D: TRBD2
V: TRBV10-3
length: 19
J: TRBJ2-7

CDR3: CASTKTGAQPQHF
DNA: TGTGCCAGCACTAAAACAGGGGCTCAGCCCCAGCATTTT
size: .
D: TRBD1
V: TRBV2
length: 13
J: TRBJ1-5

CDR3: CASSAPWQGIYEQYF
DNA: TGTGCCAGCAGTGCCCCCTGGCAGGGCATCTACGAGCAGTACTTC
size: .
D: .
V: TRBV28
length: 15
J: TRBJ2-7

CDR3: CASSLTGGNSYEQYF
DNA: TGTGCCAGCAGCTTGACAGGGGGTAATAGCTACGAGCAGTACTTC
size: .
D: TRBD1
V: TRBV5-4
length: 15
J: TRBJ2-7

CDR3: CASNRPPGQGHNEQFF
DNA: TGTGCCAGCAATCGACCCCCGGGACAGGGACACAATGAGCAGTTCTTC
size: .
D: TRBD1
V: TRBV2
length: 16
J: TRBJ2-1

CDR3: CAIRSGVPTEAFF
DNA: TGTGCCATCAGGTCGGGGGTTCCCACTGAAGCTTTCTTT
size: once
D: .
V: TRBV10-3
length: 13
J: TRBJ1-1

CDR3: CASSAGTGIGYGYTF
DNA: TGTGCCAGTAGTGCCGGGACAGGGATTGGCTATGGCTACACCTTC
size: few
D: TRBD1
V: TRBV19
length: 15
J: TRBJ1-2

CDR3: CASRGDSGNTIYF
DNA: TGTGCCAGCAGGGGCGACTCTGGAAACACCATATATTTT
size: .
D: .
V: TRBV2
length: 13
J: TRBJ1-3

CDR3: CASSPTSGDYNEQFF
DNA: TGTGCCAGCTCGCCTACTAGCGGAGACTACAATGAGCAGTTCTTC
size: once
D: TRBD2
V: TRBV18
length: 15
J: TRBJ2-1

CDR3: CASSQPLAGPSYEQYF
DNA: TGTGCCAGCAGCCAGCCCCTAGCGGGTCCCTCCTACGAGCAGTACTTC
size: .
D: .
V: TRBV21-1
length: 16
J: TRBJ2-7

CDR3: CASSRTGDSNQPQHF
DNA: TGTGCCAGTAGTCGTACAGGTGATAGCAATCAGCCCCAGCATTTT
size: .
D: .
V: TRBV19
length: 15
J: TRBJ1-5